This is a list of T cell receptor beta chains from one sample in a study of blood T cell repertoires in COVID-19. Some clones are missing from TCRdb's copy, which holds only in-frame ones; the method was immunoSEQ multiplex PCR. The sample yields approximately 220,000 clones, about 86% seen once. Sample: PBMCs or T cells enriched from blood (not recorded which). The receptors derive from a woman aged 40 to 50 with acute COVID-19. CDR3s include the opening cysteine and the closing phenylalanine or tryptophan. A D gene is named only where the DNA matches it firmly. Size is stated for part of the rows, as once, few or many counts, or as a class when the clone is expanded.

d_call j_call clone_size v_call cdr3_aa cdr3_nt
- TRBJ1-6 - TRBV7-9 CASSLEPGNNSPLHF TGTGCCAGCAGCTTAGAGCCGGGGAATAATTCACCCCTCCACTTT
- TRBJ1-3 - TRBV27 CASSPLTGLSSGNTIYF TGTGCCAGCAGTCCCCTTACAGGCCTATCCTCTGGAAACACCATATATTTT
TRBD2 TRBJ2-5 - TRBV7-2 CASSLLAGGQETQYF TGTGCCAGCAGCTTACTGGCGGGGGGGCAAGAGACCCAGTACTTC
TRBD1 TRBJ1-3 - TRBV18 CASSPIRQGDGGNTIYF TGTGCCAGCTCACCAATTCGACAGGGGGATGGAGGAAACACCATATATTTT
- TRBJ1-3 - TRBV7-2 CASSPQGYINTIYF TGTGCCAGCAGCCCGCAGGGGTACATTAACACCATATATTTT
- TRBJ2-3 - TRBV28 CASSHSSGTDTQYF TGTGCCAGCAGCCATTCTAGCGGCACAGATACGCAGTATTTT
TRBD2 TRBJ2-1 - TRBV30 CAWVTKSGGARFF TGTGCCTGGGTCACCAAGAGCGGGGGGGCTCGGTTCTTC
- TRBJ2-7 - TRBV15 CATSRDGGHEQYF TGTGCCACCAGCAGAGATGGGGGCCACGAGCAGTACTTC
TRBD1 TRBJ2-5 - TRBV19 CASSPQDRGKTQYF TGTGCCAGTAGTCCCCAGGACAGGGGTAAGACCCAGTACTTC
TRBD1 TRBJ1-1 - TRBV18 CASSLQGELRTEAFF TGTGCCAGCTCCCTACAGGGGGAGTTGAGGACTGAAGCTTTCTTT
TRBD1 TRBJ1-5 - TRBV7-2 CASSYRGNQPQHF TGTGCCAGCAGCTACAGGGGTAATCAGCCCCAGCATTTT
TRBD1 TRBJ1-2 few TRBV28 CASSLGGQGFRYGYTF TGTGCCAGCAGTTTAGGAGGACAGGGATTTCGTTATGGCTACACCTTC
TRBD2 TRBJ2-5 - TRBV10-1 CASSASGRAIGTQYF TGCGCCAGCAGTGCTAGCGGGAGGGCCATCGGGACCCAGTACTTC
TRBD2 TRBJ2-2 - TRBV15 CATRSGGTFRTGELFF TGTGCCACCAGGAGCGGGGGGACATTTAGGACCGGGGAGCTGTTTTTT
- TRBJ2-7 - TRBV19 CASSMGGAHREQYF TGTGCCAGTAGTATGGGGGGGGCCCATCGCGAGCAGTACTTC
- TRBJ2-7 - TRBV28 CASSLNRGRSYEQYF TGTGCCAGCAGTTTGAACCGGGGTCGTTCTTACGAGCAGTACTTC
- TRBJ2-5 - TRBV7-2 CASSRRTVGRETQYF TGTGCCAGCAGCCGTCGGACAGTAGGGCGAGAGACCCAGTACTTC
- TRBJ1-1 - TRBV19 CASSRSGFPEAFF TGTGCCAGTAGTAGGTCAGGGTTCCCTGAAGCTTTCTTT
- TRBJ1-1 few TRBV5-6 CASSLVAGLNTEAFF TGTGCCAGCAGCTTGGTAGCGGGTCTGAACACTGAAGCTTTCTTT
- TRBJ2-7 - TRBV4-1 CASSQVDGGSYEQYF TGCGCCAGCAGCCAAGTTGATGGGGGGTCCTACGAGCAGTACTTC
- TRBJ2-5 - TRBV5-1 CASSLEAGDGETQYF TGCGCCAGCAGCTTGGAAGCAGGGGATGGAGAGACCCAGTACTTC
TRBD1 TRBJ2-7 - TRBV30 CAWSVPKTRGETGGSYEQYF TGTGCCTGGAGTGTACCGAAAACAAGGGGGGAGACAGGGGGCAGCTACGAGCAGTACTTC
TRBD1 TRBJ1-1 - TRBV27 CASSSGGLAEAFF TGTGCCAGCAGCTCAGGGGGTTTGGCTGAAGCTTTCTTT
TRBD1 TRBJ1-4 - TRBV30 CAWNTGTGKNEKLFF TGTGCCTGGAATACAGGGACAGGGAAAAATGAAAAACTGTTTTTT
TRBD2 TRBJ2-7 - TRBV7-8 CASTLRGGTYEQYF TGTGCCAGCACCCTTCGGGGGGGGACCTACGAGCAGTACTTC
- TRBJ1-1 - TRBV24-1 CATSDAQSTEAFF TGTGCCACCAGTGATGCACAGAGCACTGAAGCTTTCTTT
- TRBJ2-2 - TRBV5-6 CASSLGPGELFF TGTGCCAGCAGCTTGGGGCCCGGGGAGCTGTTTTTT
TRBD2 TRBJ2-7 - TRBV2 CASIAGSYEQYF TGTGCCAGCATAGCGGGGAGCTACGAGCAGTACTTC
- TRBJ2-1 - TRBV30 CAWNRQGLFNEQFF TGTGCCTGGAACCGGCAGGGACTCTTCAATGAGCAGTTCTTC
TRBD1 TRBJ1-3 - TRBV3-1/TRBV3-2 CASSWDRASENTIYF TGTGCCAGCAGCTGGGACAGGGCCTCTGAAAACACCATATATTTT
TRBD1 TRBJ2-7 - TRBV18 CASSPGQGDYEQYF TGTGCCAGCTCACCAGGGCAGGGGGACTACGAGCAGTACTTC
- TRBJ1-1 - TRBV12-3/TRBV12-4 CASSSLTREAFF TGTGCCAGCAGTTCATTGACCAGGGAAGCTTTCTTT